The 21 T cell receptor beta chains presented below share a single source sample, sequenced in a study of identical twins (dated by TCRdb to 2016 to 2017). Receptor libraries were prepared by 5' RACE. TCRdb lists the instrument as Illumina HiSeq 2000. Using fastp trimming at Q25 and MiXCR clonotype assembly, TCRdb reanalyzed the public sequencing data and kept in-frame beta chains. Rows with a matching CDR3 protein are joined into one entry that keeps the most common DNA and genes. Across this sample there are around 370,000 distinct CDR3 sequences, with around 9.7% seen only once. Under 10% of the sample rests with the top ten. Sequences were obtained from naive T cells sorted from blood. In the paper's terms, the cell subset or site label means: cells isolated with a human naive T-cell isolation kit. The receptors originated from a woman in her fifties or sixties in good health.

This clonotype occurred a few times. The rearrangement links TRBV12-3 or TRBV12-4 to TRBJ2-4; the match to TRBD2 covers 10 bases. The CDR3 covers 15 residues. Trimming cost V 6 bases and J 6 bases; bases outside gene matches: 8. The CDR3: CASSPLAGDGNIQYF. Written as DNA, the CDR3 is TGTGCCAGCAGCCCTCTAGCGGGAGATGGAAACATTCAGTACTTC.

This clonotype was seen at least ten times. The chain carries TRBV11-2 and TRBJ2-3; maybe TRBD1 (5 bases). Germline CDR1 is SGHAT and CDR2 is FQNNGV. The V end was cut by 4 bases, the J end by 4 bases, with 12 bases between. There are 14 residues in the CDR3. DNA for the CDR3: TGTGCCAGCAGCTCAGGCAGGGTCCCAGATACGCAGTATTTT. The encoded protein is CASSSGRVPDTQYF. The full variable domain, rest sourced from reference TRBV11-2 and TRBJ2-3, is EAGVAQSPRYKIIEKRQSVAFWCNPISGHATLYWYQQILGQGPKLLIQFQNNGVVDDSQLPKDRFSAERLKGVDSTLKIQPAKLEDSAVYLCASSSGRVPDTQYFGPGTRLTVL.

The rearrangement uses TRBV6-5 and TRBJ2-7, with TRBD1 matching over 7 bases. This CDR3 comprises 11 residues. Germline values: CDR1 MNHEY, CDR2 SVGAGI. With V trimmed by 5 bases and J by 12 bases, 7 bases remained unmatched. CDR3: CASSLQGTRYF. The CDR3 DNA follows: TGTGCCAGCAGTCTACAGGGGACAAGGTACTTC.

The chain uses TRBV15 and TRBJ2-1; weak D call: TRBD2 (5 bases). Germline CDR1 is LNHNV and CDR2 is YYDKDF (reference sequence). Trimming took off 3 bases at V and 0 bases at J, with 12 bases between the two ends. There are 16 residues in the CDR3. In DNA, the CDR3 is TGTGCCACCAGCAGGCCGGTGGGGAGCTCCTACAATGAGCAGTTCTTC. Translating it yields CATSRPVGSSYNEQFF.

The chain couples TRBV6-1 to TRBJ2-7; 8 nucleotides line up with TRBD1. V dropped 2 bases and J dropped 12; count of bases not matched to a gene: 6. CDR1 and CDR2 (germline): MNHNS, SASEGT. This CDR3 is built from 12 residues. The DNA for the CDR3 is TGTGCCAGCAGTGAAAGGACAGGGTTGCTGTACGTC. It codes for CASSERTGLLYV.

This clonotype occurred a few times. This chain uses TRBV19 with TRBJ2-7, with D perhaps TRBD2 (5 bases). CDR1 is LNHDA and CDR2 is SQIVND in the germline V gene (reference sequence). The CDR3 totals 13 residues. Trimming left V 1 base short and J 7 bases short, with 11 bases between. CDR3 sequence: CASSIGLLLEQYF. The CDR3 DNA reads TGTGCCAGTAGTATAGGACTACTTTTAGAGCAGTACTTC.

This clonotype was observed at least ten times. The chain carries TRBV4-1 and TRBJ2-2; 8 positions agree with TRBD2. V lost 1 base, J lost 7 bases, and 8 bases stayed unmatched. Germline V gives CDR1 MGHRA, CDR2 YSYEKL. The CDR3 contains 16 residues. The CDR3 DNA sequence: TGCGCCAGCAGCCAAGCCACGGGAGGGCCCGTCGGGGAGCTGTTTTTT. Protein product: CASSQATGGPVGELFF.

This chain joins TRBV11-2 and TRBJ2-7; 7 bases are shared with TRBD1. The CDR3 has 14 amino acids. Trimming at V came to 6 bases and at J to 3 bases, leaving 8 bases not matched to a gene. Germline values: CDR1 SGHAT, CDR2 FQNNGV. The CDR3, as DNA: TGTGCCAGCAGAAGACAGGGATGGGACTACGAGCAGTACGTC. Encoded protein: CASRRQGWDYEQYV.

In this sample, this clonotype turned up many times. The chain uses TRBV12-3 or TRBV12-4 and TRBJ2-1; possibly TRBD1 for D (6 bases). Trimming pared 6 bases from V and 0 bases from J, leaving 18 bases between. The CDR3 contains 17 residues. CDR3 sequence reads: CASRSRTVSSSYNEQFF. The CDR3 DNA reads as TGTGCCAGCAGGTCTAGGACAGTCTCGAGCTCCTACAATGAGCAGTTCTTC.

This chain uses TRBV5-4 with TRBJ2-1; D is undetermined. Germline loops: CDR1 SGHNT, CDR2 YYREEE (reference sequence). V gave up 4 bases and J gave up 8 bases, with 10 bases separating them. CDR3 length: 12 residues. CDR3 in DNA: TGTGCCAGCAGCCTCCCTAGGTATGAGCAGTTCTTC. Its translation: CASSLPRYEQFF.

Worth noting for this clonotype: At one end the junction does not follow the germline gene, possibly because of a read error. This rearrangement joins TRBV19 to TRBJ2-1; D may be TRBD2 (6 bases). Per germline, CDR1 LNHDA and CDR2 SQIVND (reference sequence). The CDR3 extends over 11 amino acids. In DNA, the CDR3 is TGTGTCAGTAGTCGGGGGAATGAGCAGTTCTTC. Translation gives CVSSRGNEQFF.

This clonotype was recorded many times. The chain carries TRBV27 and TRBJ2-7, with D uncertain. Germline loops: CDR1 MNHEY, CDR2 SMNVEV (reference sequence). The CDR3 sequence is 15 residues long. V dropped 0 bases and J dropped 6 bases, with 15 bases sitting between them. The CDR3 here is CASSLSWQLTGEQYF. CDR3 coding DNA: TGTGCCAGCAGTTTATCGTGGCAGCTAACGGGCGAGCAGTACTTC.

Here the CDR3 reads CASSLLRDATPYF. The CDR3 DNA is TGTGCCAGCAGTTTATTGAGGGACGCCACCCCGTACTTC. The chain uses TRBV27 and TRBJ2-7; D may correspond to TRBD1 or TRBD2 (5 bases each). The V end lost 1 base, the J end lost 12 bases, and 16 bases lay between the germline ends. In germline, CDR1 is MNHEY, CDR2 SMNVEV (reference sequence). The CDR3 has 13 amino acids.

This clonotype was found a few times. The V and J genes are TRBV23-1 and TRBJ1-5, with 7 bases matching TRBD1. TRBV23-1 is an ORF, and what it does is uncertain. The CDR3 consists of 15 residues. V lost 3 bases and J lost 8; bases outside the gene matches: 10. The CDR3 bases are TGCGCCAGCAGTCAGAGGGACAGTAAAGTTGAGCCCCAGCATTTT. Translating gives CASSQRDSKVEPQHF.

This chain links TRBV12-3 or TRBV12-4 with TRBJ2-1; D is unclear. The V end was cut by 11 bases, the J end by 0 bases, with 32 bases between. This CDR3 contains 20 residues. The CDR3 sequence: CASQVEYRALGIYSYNEQFF. CDR3 nucleotide sequence: TGTGCCTCCCAGGTGGAGTATCGGGCCCTCGGTATATACTCCTACAATGAGCAGTTCTTC.

This sequence joins TRBV10-3 and TRBJ2-1; D is unresolved. The germline V and J ends were trimmed by 4 bases and 7 bases, with 8 bases remaining between them. The V gene's germline CDR1 is ENHRY and CDR2 SYGVKD. This CDR3 region has 12 residues. CDR3 amino acids: CAISANGNEQFF. Here the CDR3 DNA reads TGTGCCATCAGTGCGAATGGGAATGAGCAGTTCTTC.

This clonotype has just a few counts. V and J are TRBV6-5 and TRBJ2-1; 12 nucleotides match TRBD2. The germline V gene encodes CDR1 MNHEY and CDR2 SVGAGI. This CDR3 has 16 residues. The junction had 12 bases not matched to a gene; V was cut back by 6 bases and J by 9 bases. The DNA of the CDR3 is TGTGCCAGCAGGCCCACCCGACTAGCGGGAGCCGCTGAGCAGTTCTTC. This sequence encodes CASRPTRLAGAAEQFF.

Ten or more counts support this clonotype. CDR3 sequence: CASMLAGAIYEQFF. CDR3 DNA sequence: TGTGCCAGCATGTTAGCGGGAGCGATCTATGAGCAGTTCTTC. The chain employs TRBV6-6 and TRBJ2-1; 9 nucleotides match TRBD2. The CDR3 length is 14 residues. V lost 7 bases and J lost 8; bases outside the gene matches: 9. CDR1 MNHNY and CDR2 SVGAGI come from the germline V gene (reference sequence).

V is TRBV2 and J is TRBJ2-3, with D possibly being TRBD1 or TRBD2 (5 bases each). Germline values: CDR1 SNHLY, CDR2 FYNNEI. The ends were cut back, 7 bases at V and 7 bases at J, with 21 bases in the middle. This CDR3 contains 15 residues. CDR3 protein: CASTRDQSGENTQYF. In nucleotides, the CDR3 is TGTGCCAGCACCCGGGACCAATCTGGAGAGAATACGCAGTATTTT. The whole variable domain, filled in from reference TRBV2 and TRBJ2-3, reads EPEVTQTPSHQVTQMGQEVILRCVPISNHLYFYWYRQILGQKVEFLVSFYNNEISEKSEIFDDQFSVERPDGSNFTLKIRSTKLEDSAMYFCASTRDQSGENTQYFGPGTRLTVL.

This clonotype has a count of ten or more. This rearrangement joins TRBV10-3 to TRBJ2-1; 7 bases agree with TRBD2. The junction had 3 bases not matched to a gene; V was cut back by 3 bases and J by 13 bases. This CDR3 is built from 11 residues. Per the germline V gene, CDR1 is ENHRY and CDR2 is SYGVKD. CDR3: CAISEGTIQFF. CDR3 DNA sequence: TGTGCCATCAGTGAAGGGACTATTCAGTTCTTC.

The chain combines TRBV9 with TRBJ2-1; D remains unclear. Germline V lookup: CDR1 SGDLS, CDR2 YYNGEE. There are 15 residues in the CDR3. V lost 3 bases and J 0 bases, leaving 10 bases between the germline ends. CDR3 in amino acids: CASSAHSSSYNEQFF. The CDR3 coding sequence is TGTGCCAGCAGCGCCCACAGTAGCTCCTACAATGAGCAGTTCTTC.